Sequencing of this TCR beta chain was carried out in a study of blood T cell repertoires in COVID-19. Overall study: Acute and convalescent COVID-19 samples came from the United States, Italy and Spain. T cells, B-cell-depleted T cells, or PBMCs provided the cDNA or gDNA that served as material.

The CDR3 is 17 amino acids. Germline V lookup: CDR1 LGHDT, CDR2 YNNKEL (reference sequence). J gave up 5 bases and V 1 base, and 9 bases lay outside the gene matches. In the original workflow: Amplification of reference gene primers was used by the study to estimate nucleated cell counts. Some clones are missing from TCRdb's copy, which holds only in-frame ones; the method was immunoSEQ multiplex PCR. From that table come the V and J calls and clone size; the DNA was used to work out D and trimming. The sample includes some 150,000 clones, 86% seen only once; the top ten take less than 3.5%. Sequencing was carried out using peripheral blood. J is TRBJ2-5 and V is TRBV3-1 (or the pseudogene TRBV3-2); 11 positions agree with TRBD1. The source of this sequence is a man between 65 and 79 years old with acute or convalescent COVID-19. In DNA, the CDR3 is TGTGCCAGCAGCCAAGCCTGGACAGGGGGCTGGTCGGAGACCCAGTACTTC. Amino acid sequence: CASSQAWTGGWSETQYF.